This record concerns one T cell receptor (beta chain) sequence. Its antigen is currently not known. No base-level quality is on record; no much larger clone is a single base apart. This beta chain slipped into a library made for alpha chains as a stray read, so its size is not meaningful. The time point label here, explained by the study, means: sample taken at primary tumor resection. Donors were approximately 72 patients with early-stage, untreated non-small cell lung cancer from the lung TRACERx cohort. Without any cell sorting, TCR sequencing was performed on whole RNA extracted either from tumor and nontumor lung tissue or from cryopreserved PBMC samples. Only patients for whom sufficient RNA was available from at least two tumor regions were selected for TCR sequencing. Before selection, tumor and adjacent nontumor lung specimens were reviewed by a lung pathologist. The record originates from a study of spatial heterogeneity in lung cancer (dated by TCRdb to about 2019). Regarding the complete study: More beta-chain than alpha-chain transcripts were consistently detected, likely reflecting higher beta-chain transcript abundance. TCR alpha and beta repertoires were quantitatively compared across multiple tumor regions, matched nontumor lung and blood in non-small cell lung cancer. TCR transcript counts in tumor regions correlated strongly with a T cell transcriptional module score from matched bulk RNA-seq. At surgery, fewer than 250 tumor regions, 63 to 70 matched nontumor lung samples and about 56 PBMC samples were TCR-sequenced for both alpha and beta chains. The study linked features of the TCR repertoire to counts of nonsynonymous mutations, which were determined by whole-exome sequencing of tumor tissue. In the raw uncorrected reads, each unique combination of TCR and UMI appeared more than ten times on average. The study at large found these results: Additional single-cell paired TCR alpha and beta sequencing was considered necessary to confirm, at a functional level, the hypothesis that regional TCRs recognize regional mutations. Counts of ubiquitous and regional expanded TCRs correlated with counts of ubiquitous and regional nonsynonymous mutations, respectively. The tumor nonsynonymous mutation count correlated with the number of expanded alpha and beta TCRs within the tumor. Estimated TCR-seq coverage of tumor T cells was only 7% to 8.5% for alpha chains and about 12% for beta chains.

The receptor library was made with 5' RACE. TCRdb lists the instrument as NextSeq 500. The TCR library protocol attached a unique molecular identifier to each TCR cDNA molecule to allow correction of PCR and sequencing errors. In the source study's methods: Decombinator tools were used for TCR identification, UMI-based error correction and CDR3 extraction. TCRs above a frequency of 2 per 1,000, corresponding to the top 1% of the tumor frequency distribution, were defined as expanded. Expanded tumor TCRs statistically deemed absent (corrected P<0.05) from at least one tumor region were classed as regional, and all other expanded tumor TCRs were classed as ubiquitous. Rényi diversity was computed with the R vegan package after subsampling each repertoire 100 times to 5,000 TCRs. To build CDR3 similarity networks, amino acid triplet string-kernel similarity was used, and CDR3s were connected when their pairwise similarity was above 0.82. TCRdb reworked the public reads: Q25 trimming with fastp, MiXCR clone assembly, productive beta chains retained. Identical CDR3 protein sequences are pooled into one entry, listed with their most common genes and DNA. Clone size and V and J calls follow TCRdb, not the original study. The sample table contains 18,000 or so distinct CDR3 sequences; only one count was recorded for more than 9% of them. Roughly 21% of the sample goes to the ten largest clones.

The input for sequencing was lung tumor tissue, taken at surgery. This clonotype was obtained from a female donor with early-stage non-small cell lung cancer.

The bases read TGCGCCAGCAGCCAAGGGAATAGTTTGTTTGCAGATACGCAGTATTTT. Its protein is CASSQGNSLFADTQYF. The receptor chain draws on TRBV4-3 and TRBJ2-3, with no reliable assignment of the D segment. Trimming costs V 1 base and J 4 bases, and their ends lie 15 bases apart. The CDR3 covers 16 residues, taking in both the cysteine and the phenylalanine. The CDR3 DNA has 48 bases and is translated from base 1. From a lookup of the germline V gene, CDR1 and CDR2 are LGHNA and YSLEER.